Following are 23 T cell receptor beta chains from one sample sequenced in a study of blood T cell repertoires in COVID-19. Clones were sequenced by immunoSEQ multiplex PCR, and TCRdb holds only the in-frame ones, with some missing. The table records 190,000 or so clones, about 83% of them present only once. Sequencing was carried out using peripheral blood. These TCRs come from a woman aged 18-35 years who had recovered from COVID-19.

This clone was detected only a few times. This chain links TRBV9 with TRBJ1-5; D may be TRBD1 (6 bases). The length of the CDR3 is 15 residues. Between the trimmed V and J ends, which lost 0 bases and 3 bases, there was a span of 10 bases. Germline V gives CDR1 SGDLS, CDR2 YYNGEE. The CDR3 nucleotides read TGTGCCAGCAGCGTAGGCGGGGGCCTCAATCAGCCCCAGCATTTT. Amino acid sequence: CASSVGGGLNQPQHF.

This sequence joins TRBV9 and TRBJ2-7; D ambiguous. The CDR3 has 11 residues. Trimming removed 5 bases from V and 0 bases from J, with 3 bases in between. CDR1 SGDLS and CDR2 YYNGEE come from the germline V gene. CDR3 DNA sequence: TGTGCCAGCAGTCGCTCCTACGAGCAGTACTTC. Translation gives CASSRSYEQYF.

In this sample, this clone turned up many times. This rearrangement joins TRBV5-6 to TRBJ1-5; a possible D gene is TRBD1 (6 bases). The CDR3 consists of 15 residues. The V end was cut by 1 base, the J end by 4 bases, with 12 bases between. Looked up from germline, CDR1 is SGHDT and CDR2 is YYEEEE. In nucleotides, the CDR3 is TGTGCCAGCAGCTTGAGAGACAGGCCAAATCAGCCCCAGCATTTT. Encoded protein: CASSLRDRPNQPQHF.

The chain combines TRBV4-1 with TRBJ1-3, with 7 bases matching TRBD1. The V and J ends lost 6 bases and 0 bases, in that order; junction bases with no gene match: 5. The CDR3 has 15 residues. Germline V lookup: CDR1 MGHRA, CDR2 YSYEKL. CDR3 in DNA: TGCGCCAGCAGTGGACAGGCCCCCTCTGGAAACACCATATATTTT. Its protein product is CASSGQAPSGNTIYF.

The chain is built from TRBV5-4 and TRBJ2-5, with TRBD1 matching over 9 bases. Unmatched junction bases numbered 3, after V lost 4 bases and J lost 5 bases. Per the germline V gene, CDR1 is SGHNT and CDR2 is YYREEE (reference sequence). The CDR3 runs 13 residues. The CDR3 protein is CASSGQGTETQYF. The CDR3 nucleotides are TGTGCCAGCAGCGGACAGGGGACGGAGACCCAGTACTTC.

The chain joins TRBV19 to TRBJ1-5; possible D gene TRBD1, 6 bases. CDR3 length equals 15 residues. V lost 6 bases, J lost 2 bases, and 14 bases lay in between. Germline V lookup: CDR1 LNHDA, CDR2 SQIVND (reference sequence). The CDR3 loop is CASRGAHVGNQPQHF. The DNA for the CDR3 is TGTGCCAGTAGGGGGGCACATGTGGGCAATCAGCCCCAGCATTTT.

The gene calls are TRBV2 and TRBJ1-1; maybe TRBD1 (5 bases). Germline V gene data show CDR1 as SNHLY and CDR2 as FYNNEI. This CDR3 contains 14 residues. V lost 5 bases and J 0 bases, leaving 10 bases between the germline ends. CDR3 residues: CASSYGHLNTEAFF. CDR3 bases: TGTGCCAGCAGTTACGGACACCTGAACACTGAAGCTTTCTTT.

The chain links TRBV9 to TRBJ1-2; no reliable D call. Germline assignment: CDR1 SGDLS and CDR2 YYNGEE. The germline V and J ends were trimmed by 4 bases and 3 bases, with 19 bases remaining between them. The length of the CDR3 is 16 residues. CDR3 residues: CASSTPERPDDYGYTF. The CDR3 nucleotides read TGTGCCAGCAGCACCCCAGAGCGGCCTGACGACTATGGCTACACCTTC.

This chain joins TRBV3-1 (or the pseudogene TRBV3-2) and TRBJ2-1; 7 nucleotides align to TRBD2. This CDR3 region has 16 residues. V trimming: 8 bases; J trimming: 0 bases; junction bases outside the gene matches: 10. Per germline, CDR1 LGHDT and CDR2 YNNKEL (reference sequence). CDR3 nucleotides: TGTGCCAGCGTGTTGAGCGGGGCGAACTCCTACAATGAGCAGTTCTTC. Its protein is CASVLSGANSYNEQFF.

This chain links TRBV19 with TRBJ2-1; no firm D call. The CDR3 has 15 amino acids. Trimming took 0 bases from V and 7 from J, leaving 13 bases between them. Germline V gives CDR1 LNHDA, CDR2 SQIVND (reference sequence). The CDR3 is CASSIDSRAWNEQFF. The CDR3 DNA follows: TGTGCCAGTAGTATAGACTCCCGCGCGTGGAATGAGCAGTTCTTC.

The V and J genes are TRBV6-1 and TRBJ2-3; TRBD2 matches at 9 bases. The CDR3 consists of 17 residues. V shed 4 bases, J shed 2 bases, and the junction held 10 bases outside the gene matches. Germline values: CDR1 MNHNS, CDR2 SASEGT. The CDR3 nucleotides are TGTGCCAGCAGTGTCGGTCTAGCGGGGTCTATCACAGATACGCAGTATTTT. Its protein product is CASSVGLAGSITDTQYF.

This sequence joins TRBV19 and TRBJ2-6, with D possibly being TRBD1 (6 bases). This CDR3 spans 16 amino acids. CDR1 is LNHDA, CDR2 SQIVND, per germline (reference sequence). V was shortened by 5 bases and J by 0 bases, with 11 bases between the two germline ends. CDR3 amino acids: CASSADRISGANVLTF. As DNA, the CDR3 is TGTGCCAGTAGTGCGGACAGAATCTCTGGGGCCAACGTCCTGACTTTC.

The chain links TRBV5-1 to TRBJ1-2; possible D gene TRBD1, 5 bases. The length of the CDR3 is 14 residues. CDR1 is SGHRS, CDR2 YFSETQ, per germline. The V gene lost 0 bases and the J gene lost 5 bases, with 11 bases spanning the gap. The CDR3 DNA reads TGCGCCAGCAGCTTGGAGGCAGGGAAGTATGGCTACACCTTC. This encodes CASSLEAGKYGYTF.

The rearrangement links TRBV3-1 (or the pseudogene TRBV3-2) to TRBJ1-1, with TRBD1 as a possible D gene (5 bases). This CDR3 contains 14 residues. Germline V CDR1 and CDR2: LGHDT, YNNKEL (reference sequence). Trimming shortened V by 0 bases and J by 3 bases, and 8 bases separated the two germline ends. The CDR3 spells CASSQEVGDTEAFF. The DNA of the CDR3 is TGTGCCAGCAGCCAAGAGGTAGGGGACACTGAAGCTTTCTTT.

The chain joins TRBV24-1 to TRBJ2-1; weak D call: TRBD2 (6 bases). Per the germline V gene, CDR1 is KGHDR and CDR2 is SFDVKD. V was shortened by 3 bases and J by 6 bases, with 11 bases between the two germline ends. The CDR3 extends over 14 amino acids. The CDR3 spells CATSDATSPNEQFF. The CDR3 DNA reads TGTGCCACCAGTGATGCGACTAGTCCCAATGAGCAGTTCTTC.

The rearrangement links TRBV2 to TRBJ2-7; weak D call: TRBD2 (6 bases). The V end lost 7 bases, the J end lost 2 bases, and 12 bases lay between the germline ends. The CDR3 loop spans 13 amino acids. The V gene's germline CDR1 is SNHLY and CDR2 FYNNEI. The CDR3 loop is CASTGGATYEQYV. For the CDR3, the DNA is TGTGCCAGCACCGGCGGGGCCACCTACGAGCAGTACGTC.

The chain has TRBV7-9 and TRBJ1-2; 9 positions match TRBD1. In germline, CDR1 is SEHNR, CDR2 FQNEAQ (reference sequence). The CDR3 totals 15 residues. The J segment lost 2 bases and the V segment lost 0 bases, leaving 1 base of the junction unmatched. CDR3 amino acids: CASSLAGQGNYGYTF. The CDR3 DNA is TGTGCCAGCAGCTTAGCAGGACAGGGGAACTATGGCTACACCTTC.

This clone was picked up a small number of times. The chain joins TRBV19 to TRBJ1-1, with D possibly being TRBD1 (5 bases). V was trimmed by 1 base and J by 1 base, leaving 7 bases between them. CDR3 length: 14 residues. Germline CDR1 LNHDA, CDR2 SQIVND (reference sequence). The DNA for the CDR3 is TGTGCCAGTAGTATAGGACAGAAGAACACTGAAGCTTTCTTT. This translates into CASSIGQKNTEAFF.

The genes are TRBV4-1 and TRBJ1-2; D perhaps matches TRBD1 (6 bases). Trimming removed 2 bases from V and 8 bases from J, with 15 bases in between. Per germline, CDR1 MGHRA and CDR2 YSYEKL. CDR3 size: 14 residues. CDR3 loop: CASSQHDRFGGYTF. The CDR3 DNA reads TGCGCCAGCAGCCAACACGACAGGTTCGGGGGCTACACCTTC.

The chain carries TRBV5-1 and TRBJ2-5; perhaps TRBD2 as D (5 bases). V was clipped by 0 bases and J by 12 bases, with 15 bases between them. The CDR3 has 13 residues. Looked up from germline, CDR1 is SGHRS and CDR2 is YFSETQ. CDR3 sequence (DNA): TGCGCCAGCAGCTTGGCCGGGAAACCAGTGGAGTACTTC. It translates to CASSLAGKPVEYF. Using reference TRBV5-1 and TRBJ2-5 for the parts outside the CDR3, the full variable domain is KAGVTQTPRYLIKTRGQQVTLSCSPISGHRSVSWYQQTPGQGLQFLFEYFSETQRNKGNFPGRFSGRQFSNSRSEMNVSTLELGDSALYLCASSLAGKPVEYFGPGTRLLVL.

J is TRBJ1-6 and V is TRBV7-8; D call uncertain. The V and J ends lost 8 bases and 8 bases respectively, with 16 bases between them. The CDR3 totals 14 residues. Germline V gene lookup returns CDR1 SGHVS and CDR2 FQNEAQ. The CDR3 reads CASAEGLRDSPLHF. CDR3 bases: TGTGCCAGCGCTGAGGGCCTCCGGGATTCACCCCTCCACTTT.

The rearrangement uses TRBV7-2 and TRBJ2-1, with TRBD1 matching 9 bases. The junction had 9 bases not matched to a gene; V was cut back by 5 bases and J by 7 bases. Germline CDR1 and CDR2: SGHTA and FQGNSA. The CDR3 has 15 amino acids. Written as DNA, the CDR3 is TGTGCCAGCAGCCTCGACAGGGGGAATGAGAATGAGCAGTTCTTC. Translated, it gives CASSLDRGNENEQFF.

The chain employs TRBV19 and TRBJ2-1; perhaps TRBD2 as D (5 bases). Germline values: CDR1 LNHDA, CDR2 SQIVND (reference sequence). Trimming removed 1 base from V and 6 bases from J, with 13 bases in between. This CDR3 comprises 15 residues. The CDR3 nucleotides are TGTGCCAGTAGTATAGGTCGTCTAGCTCGCAATGAGCAGTTCTTC. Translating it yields CASSIGRLARNEQFF. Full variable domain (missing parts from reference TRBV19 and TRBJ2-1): DGGITQSPKYLFRKEGQNVTLSCEQNLNHDAMYWYRQDPGQGLRLIYYSQIVNDFQKGDIAEGYSVSREKKESFPLTVTSAQKNPTAFYLCASSIGRLARNEQFFGPGTRLTVL.